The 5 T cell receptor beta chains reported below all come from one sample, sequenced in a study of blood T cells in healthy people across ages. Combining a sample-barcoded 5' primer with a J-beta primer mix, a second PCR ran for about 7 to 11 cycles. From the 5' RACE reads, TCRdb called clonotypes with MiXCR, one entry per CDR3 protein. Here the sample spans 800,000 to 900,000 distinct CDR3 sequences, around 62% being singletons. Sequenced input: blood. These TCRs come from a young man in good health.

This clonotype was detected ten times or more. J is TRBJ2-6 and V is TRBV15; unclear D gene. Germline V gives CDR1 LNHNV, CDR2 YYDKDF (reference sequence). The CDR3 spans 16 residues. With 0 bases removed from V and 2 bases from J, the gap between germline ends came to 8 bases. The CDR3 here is CATSREVTAGANVLTF. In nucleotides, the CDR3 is TGTGCCACCAGCAGAGAAGTAACAGCTGGGGCCAACGTCCTGACTTTC.

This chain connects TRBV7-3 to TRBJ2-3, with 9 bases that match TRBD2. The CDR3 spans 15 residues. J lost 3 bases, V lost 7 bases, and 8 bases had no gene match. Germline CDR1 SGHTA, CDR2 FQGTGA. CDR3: CASTAAGGLTDTQYF. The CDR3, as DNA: TGTGCCAGCACCGCGGCGGGGGGGCTTACAGATACGCAGTATTTT.

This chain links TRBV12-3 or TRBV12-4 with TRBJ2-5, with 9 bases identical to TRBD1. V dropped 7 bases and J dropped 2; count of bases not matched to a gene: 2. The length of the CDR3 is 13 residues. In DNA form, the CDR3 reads TGTGCCAGCAAAGACAGGGGGCAAGAGACCCAGTACTTC. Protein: CASKDRGQETQYF.

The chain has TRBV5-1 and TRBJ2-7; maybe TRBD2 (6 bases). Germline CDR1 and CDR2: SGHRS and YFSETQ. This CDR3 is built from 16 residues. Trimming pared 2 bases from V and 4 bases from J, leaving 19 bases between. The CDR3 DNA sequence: TGCGCCAGCAGCTTTGAGGGCAGCGCAGGGAGGTACGAGCAGTACTTC. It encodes CASSFEGSAGRYEQYF. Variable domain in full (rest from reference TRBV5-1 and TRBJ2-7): KAGVTQTPRYLIKTRGQQVTLSCSPISGHRSVSWYQQTPGQGLQFLFEYFSETQRNKGNFPGRFSGRQFSNSRSEMNVSTLELGDSALYLCASSFEGSAGRYEQYFGPGTRLTVT.

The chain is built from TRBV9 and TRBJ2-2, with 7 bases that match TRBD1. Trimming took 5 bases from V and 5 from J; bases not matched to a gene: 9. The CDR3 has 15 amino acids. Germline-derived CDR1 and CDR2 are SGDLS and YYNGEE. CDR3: CASSVTGASTGELFF. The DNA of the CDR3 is TGTGCCAGCAGTGTTACAGGGGCATCGACCGGGGAGCTGTTTTTT.